This T cell receptor (beta chain) was retrieved from a study of technical replicates of blood from a handful of donors. This clone was seen only once. The CDR3 extends over 17 amino acids. Germline assignment: CDR1 MGHRA and CDR2 YSYEKL. V lost 3 bases to trimming and J lost 8 bases, with 25 bases between them. TCRdb's table, derived via immunoSEQ multiplex PCR, lists solely in-frame clones and lacks some. The sample comprises about 61,000 clones, about 96% of which are singletons, and about 0.2% rests with the top ten. The genes are TRBV4-1 and TRBJ1-2; D remains ambiguous. The receptor was derived from a human donor in good health. The sample was T cells isolated from PBMCs. The CDR3 region is CASSQTIDGGGRIGYTF. The CDR3 nucleotides are TGCGCCAGCAGCCAGACTATTGACGGAGGCGGGAGGATCGGCTACACCTTC.